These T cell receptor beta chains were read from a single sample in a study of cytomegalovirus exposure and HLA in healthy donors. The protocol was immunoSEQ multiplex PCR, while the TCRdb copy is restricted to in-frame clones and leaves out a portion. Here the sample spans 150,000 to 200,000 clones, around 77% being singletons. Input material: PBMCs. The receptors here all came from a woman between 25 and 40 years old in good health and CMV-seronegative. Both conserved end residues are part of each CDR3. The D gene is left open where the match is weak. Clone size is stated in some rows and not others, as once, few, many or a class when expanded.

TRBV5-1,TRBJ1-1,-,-,TGCGCCAGCAGCTTGGGGCCGAACACTGAAGCTTTCTTT,CASSLGPNTEAFF
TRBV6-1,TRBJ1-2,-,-,TGTGCCGCTTTTGAAGCGCAGGGAAATAACTATGGCTACACCTTC,CAAFEAQGNNYGYTF
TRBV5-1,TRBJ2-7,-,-,TGCGCCAGCAGCACACCTTTCCTTTACGAGCAGTACTTC,CASSTPFLYEQYF
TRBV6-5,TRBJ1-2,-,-,TGTGCCAGCAGTTACTCTCTGTCGGGGTACTATGGCTACACCTTC,CASSYSLSGYYGYTF
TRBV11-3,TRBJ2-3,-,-,TGTGCCAGCAGCTTAGGTCGCCGGGAGAGGGGCACAGATACGCAGTATTTT,CASSLGRRERGTDTQYF
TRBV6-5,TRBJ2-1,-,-,TGTGCCAGCAGTTACACTGTTAGTTCCTACAATGAGCAGTTCTTC,CASSYTVSSYNEQFF
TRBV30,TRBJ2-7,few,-,TGTGCCTGCAACAGAGTTCTCGGGGGTGAGCAGTACTTC,CACNRVLGGEQYF
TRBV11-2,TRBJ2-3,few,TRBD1,TGTGCCAGCAGCTTAGATGGTAACAGGGGGCTCGGCAGTACGCAGTATTTT,CASSLDGNRGLGSTQYF
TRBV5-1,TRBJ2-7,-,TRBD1,TGCGCCAGCAGCTTCGGGACAGGGGTGGGATACGAGCAGTACTTC,CASSFGTGVGYEQYF
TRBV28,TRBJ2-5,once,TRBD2,TGTGCCACAAAGCGGGGGGTCCCTGTACAAGAGACCCAGTACTTC,CATKRGVPVQETQYF
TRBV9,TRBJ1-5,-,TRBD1,TGTGCCTCAAATCAGGACAGGCGGGAAAGTTATAGCAATCAGCCCCAGCATTTT,CASNQDRRESYSNQPQHF
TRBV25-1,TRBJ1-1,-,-,TGTGCCAGCAGTATCCCCGCACATGGAGCTTTCTTT,CASSIPAHGAFF
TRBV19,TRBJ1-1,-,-,TGTGCCAGTAGTTCTGGGCCCGAAGCTTTCTTT,CASSSGPEAFF
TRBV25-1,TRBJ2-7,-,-,TGTGCCAGCAGTGAGGACACCCACGCCTACGAGCAGTACTTC,CASSEDTHAYEQYF
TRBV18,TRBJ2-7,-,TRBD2,TGTGCCAGCTCACCACAGGGCTCAAGGACTAGCGGGGACGAGCAGTACTTC,CASSPQGSRTSGDEQYF
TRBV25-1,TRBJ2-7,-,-,TGTGCCAGCAGCAAAGGGAGGCCCTCCTACGAGCAGTACTTC,CASSKGRPSYEQYF
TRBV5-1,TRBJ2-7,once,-,TGCGCCAGCAGCTTGGTCGGGGGAGTTGACGAGCAGTACTTC,CASSLVGGVDEQYF
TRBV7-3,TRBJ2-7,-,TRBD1,TGTGCCAGCAGCCCCGCAGGGGGTCCCTACGAGCAGTACTTC,CASSPAGGPYEQYF
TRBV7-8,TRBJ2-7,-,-,TGTGCCAGCAGCTTAGGCCAGGTTTACTACGAGCAGTACTTC,CASSLGQVYYEQYF
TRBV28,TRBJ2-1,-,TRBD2,TGTGCCAGCAGTCGGTTAGCGGGATCCCCCCAGGGGAATGAGCAGTTCTTC,CASSRLAGSPQGNEQFF
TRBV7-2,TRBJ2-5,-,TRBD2,TGTGCCAGCAGCTTAAGGCAGCGGGAAACCCAGTACTTC,CASSLRQRETQYF
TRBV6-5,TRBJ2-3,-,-,TGTGCCAGCAGTTACCGGACTATAGATACGCAGTATTTT,CASSYRTIDTQYF
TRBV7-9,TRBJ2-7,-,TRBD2,TGTGCCAGCAGCCCAGGACTAGGTTTTCGGTACGAGCAGTACTTC,CASSPGLGFRYEQYF
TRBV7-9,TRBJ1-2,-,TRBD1,TGTGCCAGCAGCACTAAACAGGGGGCCAACTATGGCTACACCTTC,CASSTKQGANYGYTF
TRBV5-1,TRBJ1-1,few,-,TGCGCCAGCAGCTCCCAGGGAACGAACACTGAAGCTTTCTTT,CASSSQGTNTEAFF
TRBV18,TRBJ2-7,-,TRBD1,TGTGCCAGCTCTCCCGGGACAGGGGGCTCCTACGAGCAGTACTTC,CASSPGTGGSYEQYF
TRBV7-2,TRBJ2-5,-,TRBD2,TGTGCCAGCAGCCCCAGCGGGATCTCAGAGACCCAGTACTTC,CASSPSGISETQYF